Following are 13 T cell receptor beta chains from one sample sequenced in a study of blood T cell repertoires in COVID-19. The repertoire was sequenced with immunoSEQ multiplex PCR; TCRdb's copy has only in-frame clones and lacks some. This table holds 160,000 or so clones, around 84% found once. Sequencing used peripheral blood. These receptors were obtained from a woman between 50 and 59 years old with acute or convalescent COVID-19.

This clone was seen just once. The rearrangement uses TRBV4-3 and TRBJ1-3; TRBD1 agrees at 7 bases. V trimming: 4 bases; J trimming: 0 bases; junction bases outside the gene matches: 0. The CDR3 spans 14 residues. Germline loops: CDR1 LGHNA, CDR2 YSLEER. In DNA, the CDR3 is TGCGCCAGCAGCCGGGACAGCTCTGGAAACACCATATATTTT. Its protein is CASSRDSSGNTIYF.

This clone came up a few times. The chain combines TRBV5-3 with TRBJ2-7, with D tentatively TRBD1 (6 bases). TRBV5-3 is classed as an ORF, of uncertain function. V lost 3 bases to trimming and J lost 2 bases, with 12 bases between them. The CDR3 covers 14 residues. The CDR3 loop reads CARSYDTGTYEQYF. CDR3 bases: TGTGCCAGAAGCTACGATACAGGGACCTACGAGCAGTACTTC.

This sequence joins TRBV4-2 and TRBJ2-2, with TRBD2 identical over 14 bases. Germline V lookup: CDR1 LGHNA, CDR2 YNFKEQ. The CDR3 runs 17 residues. Unmatched junction bases numbered 8, after V lost 4 bases and J lost 7 bases. The CDR3 sequence: CASSRLGLAGDDGELFF. The CDR3 DNA sequence: TGTGCCAGCAGCCGATTGGGACTAGCGGGAGACGACGGGGAGCTGTTTTTT.

J is TRBJ2-1 and V is TRBV9, with 11 bases lining up with TRBD2. The CDR3 totals 15 residues. Germline CDR1 is SGDLS and CDR2 is YYNGEE. V trimming: 4 bases; J trimming: 5 bases; junction bases outside the gene matches: 5. CDR3 in amino acids: CASSFTSGRHNEQFF. CDR3 sequence (DNA): TGTGCCAGCAGCTTTACTAGCGGGAGACACAATGAGCAGTTCTTC. Full variable domain (outside the CDR3, taken from reference TRBV9 and TRBJ2-1): DSGVTQTPKHLITATGQRVTLRCSPRSGDLSVYWYQQSLDQGLQFLIQYYNGEERAKGNILERFSAQQFPDLHSELNLSSLELGDSALYFCASSFTSGRHNEQFFGPGTRLTVL.

The chain links TRBV9 to TRBJ2-3; D gene uncertain. CDR3 length equals 15 residues. Trimming removed 0 bases at V and 2 bases at J, with 10 bases between. Looked up from germline, CDR1 is SGDLS and CDR2 is YYNGEE. This CDR3 is CASSVVGLNTDTQYF. As DNA, the CDR3 is TGTGCCAGCAGCGTAGTGGGCCTAAACACAGATACGCAGTATTTT.

V is TRBV18 and J is TRBJ1-2; possible D gene TRBD1, 5 bases. Germline values: CDR1 KGHSH, CDR2 LQKENI. The CDR3 loop spans 16 amino acids. V lost 3 bases to trimming and J lost 5 bases, with 19 bases between them. CDR3 loop: CASSPLDSQAVYGYTF. The CDR3, as DNA: TGTGCCAGCTCACCGTTAGACAGCCAGGCGGTATATGGCTACACCTTC.

The chain couples TRBV6-5 to TRBJ1-4, with 7 nucleotides matching TRBD1. Germline V CDR1 and CDR2: MNHEY, SVGAGI. Trimming at V came to 1 base and at J to 0 bases, leaving 2 bases not matched to a gene. This CDR3 is 16 amino acids long. DNA for the CDR3: TGTGCCAGCAGTTACTTAGGGACAGCAACTAATGAAAAACTGTTTTTT. This gives the protein CASSYLGTATNEKLFF.

The chain recombines TRBV6-5 with TRBJ1-4; TRBD1 agrees at 7 bases. This CDR3 region has 13 residues. V shed 6 bases, J shed 5 bases, and the junction held 3 bases outside the gene matches. Germline CDR1 and CDR2: MNHEY and SVGAGI. CDR3: CASSSGQNEKLFF. For the CDR3, the DNA is TGTGCCAGCAGCTCGGGACAGAATGAAAAACTGTTTTTT.

The chain joins TRBV3-1 (or the pseudogene TRBV3-2) to TRBJ2-5; D uncertain. Trimming left V 1 base short and J 0 bases short, with 12 bases between. The germline gives CDR1 LGHDT, CDR2 YNNKEL (reference sequence). The length of the CDR3 is 16 residues. The CDR3, as DNA: TGTGCCAGCAGCCAAGTTCAGGTATGGAACCAAGAGACCCAGTACTTC. Translation: CASSQVQVWNQETQYF.

The CDR3 DNA follows: TGTGCCAGCAGCTTAACAGGGCATGAGCAGTTCTTC. It specifies CASSLTGHEQFF. This sequence joins TRBV7-2 and TRBJ2-1; D may be TRBD1 (6 bases). Per the germline V gene, CDR1 is SGHTA and CDR2 is FQGNSA. This CDR3 comprises 12 residues. V lost 2 bases, J lost 8 bases, and 7 bases lay in between.

This clone was seen more than once but under ten times. The rearrangement links TRBV5-1 to TRBJ1-1; 8 bases agree with TRBD1. The V and J ends lost 9 bases and 6 bases, in that order; junction bases with no gene match: 16. CDR3 length equals 15 residues. The germline V gene has CDR1 SGHRS and CDR2 YFSETQ. The CDR3 DNA follows: TGCGCCAAAAACGCAGGGGGCGCCGGTATCCCTGAAGCTTTCTTT. It specifies CAKNAGGAGIPEAFF. The whole variable domain, filled in from reference TRBV5-1 and TRBJ1-1, reads KAGVTQTPRYLIKTRGQQVTLSCSPISGHRSVSWYQQTPGQGLQFLFEYFSETQRNKGNFPGRFSGRQFSNSRSEMNVSTLELGDSALYLCAKNAGGAGIPEAFFGQGTRLTVV.

The chain has TRBV18 and TRBJ1-4; TRBD1 aligns across 7 bases. Germline values: CDR1 KGHSH, CDR2 LQKENI. The V gene end was trimmed by 3 bases and the J gene end by 5 bases; junction bases not matched to a gene: 9. CDR3 size: 16 residues. The CDR3 coding sequence is TGTGCCAGCTCACCGTTGACCGGGACAGTGAATGAAAAACTGTTTTTT. Translation: CASSPLTGTVNEKLFF.

In this sample, this clone turned up a few times. The gene calls are TRBV29-1 and TRBJ2-7; possibly TRBD1 for D (7 bases). In germline, CDR1 is SQVTM, CDR2 ANQGSEA. There are 13 residues in the CDR3. The ends were cut back, 5 bases at V and 0 bases at J, with 11 bases in the middle. The CDR3 nucleotides read TGCAGCGTTCAGGGGGGATACTCCTACGAGCAGTACTTC. Protein product: CSVQGGYSYEQYF.